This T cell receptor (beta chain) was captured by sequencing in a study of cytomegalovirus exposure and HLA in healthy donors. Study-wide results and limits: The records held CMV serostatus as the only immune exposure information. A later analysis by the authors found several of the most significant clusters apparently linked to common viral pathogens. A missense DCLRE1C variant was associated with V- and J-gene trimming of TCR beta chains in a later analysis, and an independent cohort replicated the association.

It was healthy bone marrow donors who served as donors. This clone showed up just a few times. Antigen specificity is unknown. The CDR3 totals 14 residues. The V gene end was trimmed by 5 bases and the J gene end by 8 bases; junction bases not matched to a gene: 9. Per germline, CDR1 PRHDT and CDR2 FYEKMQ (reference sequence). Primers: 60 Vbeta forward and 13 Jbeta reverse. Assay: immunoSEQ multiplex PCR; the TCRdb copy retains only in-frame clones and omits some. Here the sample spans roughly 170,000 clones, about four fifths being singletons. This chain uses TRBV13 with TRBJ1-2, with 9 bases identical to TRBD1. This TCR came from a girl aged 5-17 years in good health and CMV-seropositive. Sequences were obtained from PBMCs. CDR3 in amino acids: CASSVSGTGSGYTF. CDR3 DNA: TGTGCCAGCAGCGTATCCGGGACAGGGAGCGGCTACACCTTC.